Presented here are 19 T cell receptor beta chains from one specimen sequenced in a study of Ad26.COV2.S vaccination and SARS-CoV-2 variants. Treatment indicated: 15 to 20 received Ad26.COV2.S at low or high dose, single or two shots; a few received placebo; per-sample allocation not given. Samples came from day 63 after the first vaccine or placebo injection. Here immunoSEQ multiplex PCR was the method, and the copy in TCRdb shows in-frame clones only, minus some. The sample lists fewer than 500,000 clones, about nine tenths occurring once. This specimen was peripheral blood, taken in a trial of Ad26.COV2.S vaccine versus placebo. The receptors shown here come from a person between 18 and 65 years old who received the Ad26.COV2.S COVID-19 vaccine or a placebo.

The chain links TRBV27 to TRBJ2-2; D is undetermined. Germline V CDR1 and CDR2: MNHEY, SMNVEV (reference sequence). V lost 3 bases, J lost 2 bases, and 13 bases lay in between. The CDR3 totals 16 residues. The chain's CDR3 is CASSLLERLNTGELFF. CDR3 nucleotide sequence: TGTGCCAGCAGTTTGTTGGAACGGTTAAACACCGGGGAGCTGTTTTTT.

This chain links TRBV7-2 with TRBJ1-4; the D is unclear. Trimming removed 1 base from V and 8 bases from J, with 11 bases in between. This CDR3 contains 14 residues. Per the germline V gene, CDR1 is SGHTA and CDR2 is FQGNSA. This CDR3 reads CASSLVRGGEKLFF. DNA for the CDR3: TGTGCCAGCAGCTTAGTCCGGGGAGGGGAAAAACTGTTTTTT.

V gene TRBV16 combines with J gene TRBJ2-7; D is ambiguous. The V gene's germline CDR1 is KGHSY and CDR2 FQNENV. V shed 1 base and J shed 3 bases, with 10 bases lying between them. The length of the CDR3 is 14 residues. CDR3 DNA: TGTGCCAGCAGCCAATTTTCGTCCATCTACGAGCAGTACTTC. Residues: CASSQFSSIYEQYF.

V usage is TRBV10-2 and J usage is TRBJ2-7; 10 bases align to TRBD1. The ends lost 6 bases at V and 2 bases at J; junction bases unmatched: 4. The CDR3 totals 14 residues. In germline, CDR1 is WSHSY, CDR2 SAAADI. The CDR3 protein is CASRAGQGTYEQYF. DNA for the CDR3: TGCGCCAGCAGAGCGGGACAGGGGACCTACGAGCAGTACTTC.

V usage is TRBV24-1 and J usage is TRBJ2-1; 7 nucleotides line up with TRBD2. Germline CDR1 reads KGHDR; CDR2 reads SFDVKD. CDR3 length equals 13 residues. With 9 bases clipped from V and 7 bases from J, the junction kept 8 bases outside the gene matches. CDR3 DNA: TGTGCCACCGGGGGGGGTCCAATGAATGAGCAGTTCTTC. This sequence encodes CATGGGPMNEQFF.

The V gene is TRBV18, the J gene TRBJ2-7; TRBD1 might be the D (6 bases). Trimming removed 2 bases at V and 7 bases at J, with 15 bases between. The CDR3 runs 14 residues. The germline V gene has CDR1 KGHSH and CDR2 LQKENI. CDR3 in amino acids: CASSPDRPLGEQYF. CDR3 DNA: TGTGCCAGCTCACCAGACAGGCCTCTGGGGGAGCAGTACTTC.

The CDR3 bases are TGTGCCAGCAGCTTGGCCCCGGGACGGACCACCGGGGAGCTGTTTTTT. Its translation: CASSLAPGRTTGELFF. The chain is built from TRBV5-5 and TRBJ2-2; D may correspond to TRBD1 or TRBD2 (5 bases each). V was cut by 0 bases and J by 4 bases, with 13 bases left in between. CDR1 and CDR2 (germline): SGHKS, YYEKEE (reference sequence). This CDR3 spans 16 amino acids.

This chain links TRBV19 with TRBJ1-5; the match to TRBD1 covers 8 bases. J gave up 2 bases and V 0 bases, and 6 bases lay outside the gene matches. The V gene's germline CDR1 is LNHDA and CDR2 SQIVND (reference sequence). This CDR3 spans 17 amino acids. The DNA for the CDR3 is TGTGCCAGTAGTATAGACCCCAGGGGGCTAGGCAATCAGCCCCAGCATTTT. Its translation: CASSIDPRGLGNQPQHF.

The rearrangement links TRBV5-1 to TRBJ2-2, with TRBD2 matching over 13 bases. Germline CDR1 reads SGHRS; CDR2 reads YFSETQ. CDR3 size: 16 residues. Germline trimming cut 6 bases from V and 4 bases from J; bases unmatched to any gene: 6. The CDR3 nucleotides read TGCGCCAGCAACCCTGGACTAGCGGGAGTCACCGGGGAGCTGTTTTTT. This encodes CASNPGLAGVTGELFF.

The chain links TRBV15 to TRBJ2-1, with 9 bases matching TRBD2. V lost 1 base, J lost 8 bases, and 9 bases stayed unmatched. This CDR3 is 16 amino acids long. Looked up from germline, CDR1 is LNHNV and CDR2 is YYDKDF (reference sequence). The CDR3 protein is CATSRGLAGVTDEQFF. In DNA form, the CDR3 reads TGTGCCACCAGCAGAGGCTTAGCGGGAGTCACCGATGAGCAGTTCTTC.

This chain joins TRBV27 and TRBJ2-1; a weak D match, TRBD2 (5 bases). Germline values: CDR1 MNHEY, CDR2 SMNVEV (reference sequence). CDR3 length: 14 amino acids. Between the trimmed V and J ends, which lost 8 bases and 6 bases, there was a span of 17 bases. The CDR3 reads CASALRLAANEQFF. The DNA for the CDR3 is TGTGCCAGCGCCCTGCGGCTAGCTGCCAATGAGCAGTTCTTC.

This clone was observed a few times. This chain uses TRBV6-2 or TRBV6-3 with TRBJ2-7, with TRBD2 matching over 15 bases. With 5 bases clipped from V and 3 bases from J, the junction kept 5 bases outside the gene matches. The CDR3 contains 16 residues. From germline, CDR1 is MNHEY and CDR2 SVGEGT. The CDR3 here is CASSPWTSGRGYEQYF. CDR3 bases: TGTGCCAGCAGTCCCTGGACTAGCGGGAGGGGCTACGAGCAGTACTTC.

The rearrangement links TRBV5-1 to TRBJ1-4, with 8 bases matching TRBD1. CDR3 length: 17 residues. Germline-derived CDR1 and CDR2 are SGHRS and YFSETQ. Trimming removed 4 bases from V and 0 bases from J; junction bases left unmatched: 8. The CDR3 sequence is CASSPGGSLATNEKLFF. In DNA, the CDR3 is TGCGCCAGCAGCCCAGGGGGCAGCTTGGCAACTAATGAAAAACTGTTTTTT. Filled out from reference TRBV5-1 and TRBJ1-4, the complete variable domain reads KAGVTQTPRYLIKTRGQQVTLSCSPISGHRSVSWYQQTPGQGLQFLFEYFSETQRNKGNFPGRFSGRQFSNSRSEMNVSTLELGDSALYLCASSPGGSLATNEKLFFGSGTQLSVL.

The chain has TRBV2 and TRBJ2-1; D is perhaps TRBD1 (6 bases). The V end lost 2 bases, the J end lost 0 bases, and 8 bases lay between the germline ends. This CDR3 is 15 amino acids long. CDR1 is SNHLY and CDR2 is FYNNEI in the germline V gene. CDR3 nucleotide sequence: TGTGCCAGCAGTGAACAGGGGCCCTCCTACAATGAGCAGTTCTTC. Amino acid sequence: CASSEQGPSYNEQFF.

This clone was observed once. The same CDR3 also results from other DNA sequences found in this sample. J is TRBJ2-7 and V is TRBV19, with 8 positions matching TRBD2. The CDR3 extends over 15 amino acids. Losses at the gene ends were 3 bases for V and 0 bases for J; bases not matched to a gene: 4. Germline assignment: CDR1 LNHDA and CDR2 SQIVND (reference sequence). CDR3 loop: CASSITSGSSYEQYF. In DNA, the CDR3 is TGTGCCAGTAGTATTACTAGCGGTTCCTCCTACGAGCAGTACTTC.

The chain combines TRBV5-4 with TRBJ2-7; D possibly matches TRBD1 or TRBD2 (6 bases each). Trimming took off 2 bases at V and 3 bases at J, with 15 bases between the two ends. The CDR3 is made up of 15 amino acids. The germline CDR1 and CDR2 sequences are SGHNT and YYREEE (reference sequence). The CDR3 here is CASSFLQGGVYEQYF. The CDR3 coding sequence is TGTGCCAGCAGCTTTCTACAGGGCGGGGTCTACGAGCAGTACTTC.

This chain joins TRBV7-8 and TRBJ2-5, with D maybe TRBD2 (5 bases). The CDR3 extends over 14 amino acids. With 2 bases removed from V and 5 bases from J, the gap between germline ends came to 12 bases. The V gene's germline CDR1 is SGHVS and CDR2 FQNEAQ. CDR3 DNA: TGTGCCAGCAGCTTATTGGCCAGAGGGGAGACCCAGTACTTC. Its protein is CASSLLARGETQYF.

The genes are TRBV19 and TRBJ2-7, with 7 bases matching TRBD1. Trimming removed 4 bases from V and 2 bases from J; junction bases left unmatched: 5. The length of the CDR3 is 14 residues. Germline V CDR1 and CDR2: LNHDA, SQIVND (reference sequence). The CDR3 sequence is CASSKPGQPYEQYF. Written as DNA, the CDR3 is TGTGCCAGTAGTAAGCCGGGACAGCCCTACGAGCAGTACTTC.

This clone was seen a handful of times. This chain uses TRBV4-2 with TRBJ1-1, with TRBD1 as a possible D gene (5 bases). The CDR3 consists of 16 residues. CDR1 and CDR2 (germline): LGHNA, YNFKEQ. With 4 bases removed from V and 0 bases from J, the gap between germline ends came to 15 bases. The CDR3 here is CASSPRWWGVNTEAFF. In nucleotides, the CDR3 is TGTGCCAGCAGCCCCCGATGGTGGGGGGTGAACACTGAAGCTTTCTTT.